This record covers a single TCR beta chain. The antigen is undetermined. This entry is derived from a study of T cells after yellow fever vaccination. Whole-study context: Fractions of limited cellularity were prepared by means of SMART-Seq v4 Ultra Low Input.

Study findings and constraints: It was a small share of clonotypes that appeared in both CD4 and CD8 compartments.

The CDR3 is 13 amino acids. V was pared by 6 bases and J by 2 bases, with 2 bases of the junction left unmatched. Germline V gene data show CDR1 as MNHNS and CDR2 as SASEGT. TCRdb used MiXCR to reprocess the 5' RACE reads, holding one entry per CDR3 protein. The sample yields a few hundred thousand distinct CDR3 sequences, 15% to 20% seen once. Sample: PBMCs, taken 15 days after the yellow fever booster vaccination. V and J are TRBV6-1 and TRBJ2-5; 8 positions agree with TRBD1. The origin of this receptor is a man aged 25 to 45 who received the YFV17D yellow fever vaccine. CDR3: CASRTGAQETQYF. For the CDR3, the DNA is TGTGCCAGCAGGACAGGGGCACAAGAGACCCAGTACTTC.